These 21 T cell receptor beta chains were all obtained from the same sample, sequenced in a study of cytomegalovirus exposure and HLA in healthy donors. Vbeta (60) and Jbeta (13) primers were used in the PCR. Profiled with immunoSEQ multiplex PCR; TCRdb holds only in-frame clones, not every one. The repertoire consists of under 140,000 clones, with under 85% occurring once and the leading ten covering roughly 6.2%. Sequenced: PBMCs. These TCRs come from a man between 25 and 39 years old in good health and CMV-seropositive.

In this sample, this clone turned up a few times. V gene TRBV6-6 combines with J gene TRBJ1-1, with 11 nucleotides matching TRBD1. Germline V gene lookup returns CDR1 MNHNY and CDR2 SVGAGI (reference sequence). J was trimmed by 5 bases and V by 2 bases; bases with no gene match: 7. This CDR3 comprises 16 residues. Written as DNA, the CDR3 is TGTGCCAGCAGTTACCCCATCGGACAGGGGGCTACTGAAGCTTTCTTT. Encoded protein: CASSYPIGQGATEAFF.

This clone was seen many times. The genes are TRBV9 and TRBJ2-3, with 12 nucleotides matching TRBD1. The CDR3 has 15 residues. The V gene end was trimmed by 6 bases and the J gene end by 4 bases; junction bases not matched to a gene: 6. Germline CDR1 SGDLS, CDR2 YYNGEE. CDR3 residues: CASKGDRGRADTQYF. CDR3 DNA sequence: TGTGCCAGCAAAGGGGACAGGGGGCGCGCAGATACGCAGTATTTT.

The V and J genes are TRBV7-3 and TRBJ1-1; D is unresolved. The germline V and J ends were trimmed by 1 base and 6 bases, with 6 bases remaining between them. The CDR3 extends over 12 amino acids. The germline V gene has CDR1 SGHTA and CDR2 FQGTGA. Here the CDR3 DNA reads TGTGCCAGCAGCTTAAGGAGAGCTGAAGCTTTCTTT. Translated: CASSLRRAEAFF.

The J gene is TRBJ1-5, the V gene TRBV6-6; D call uncertain. Germline CDR1 reads MNHNY; CDR2 reads SVGAGI (reference sequence). The CDR3 loop spans 13 amino acids. Trimming stripped 6 bases from V and 5 bases from J, with 11 bases between. In DNA form, the CDR3 reads TGTGCCAGCAGCCGACTAAAAGATCAGCCCCAGCATTTT. It is translated as CASSRLKDQPQHF.

The V and J genes are TRBV10-1 and TRBJ2-3; possibly TRBD2 for D (6 bases). CDR3 size: 16 residues. The V end was cut by 4 bases, the J end by 5 bases, with 19 bases between. Germline V gene lookup returns CDR1 WNHNN and CDR2 SYGVQD (reference sequence). The CDR3 bases are TGCGCCAGCAGTGCGACTAGGAGGGCATCGGAAGATACGCAGTATTTT. This gives the protein CASSATRRASEDTQYF.

The chain has TRBV29-1 and TRBJ2-7; 7 nucleotides match TRBD2. CDR1 and CDR2 from the germline V gene are SQVTM and ANQGSEA. This CDR3 contains 12 residues. V dropped 5 bases and J dropped 3; count of bases not matched to a gene: 4. The CDR3 here is CSVTGGGYEQYF. The CDR3 region has the DNA TGCAGCGTTACGGGGGGAGGCTACGAGCAGTACTTC.

This clone was recorded once. The DNA of the CDR3 is TGCGCCAGCAGCTTGCGAGCGGGGGGATGGGAAACAGATACGCAGTATTTT. It yields the protein CASSLRAGGWETDTQYF. The chain has TRBV5-1 and TRBJ2-3, with TRBD2 matching over 9 bases. The CDR3 is 17 residues long. V was clipped by 1 base and J by 3 bases; unmatched bases: 9. Looked up from germline, CDR1 is SGHRS and CDR2 is YFSETQ.

This clone was recorded once. The chain combines TRBV6-4 with TRBJ2-7; 7 bases map to TRBD1. The length of the CDR3 is 13 residues. Germline V gene sequence: CDR1 MRHNA, CDR2 SNTAGT. V trimming: 7 bases; J trimming: 5 bases; junction bases outside the gene matches: 8. The CDR3 loop reads CASIEDRVNEQYF. The CDR3, as DNA: TGTGCCAGCATAGAAGACAGGGTTAACGAGCAGTACTTC.

The chain carries TRBV7-9 and TRBJ1-2, with D possibly TRBD1 on 6 matching bases. Looked up from germline, CDR1 is SEHNR and CDR2 is FQNEAQ (reference sequence). The CDR3 is 15 amino acids. V gave up 4 bases and J gave up 8 bases, with 20 bases separating them. This CDR3 reads CASSSQGTSLGGYTF. CDR3 coding DNA: TGTGCCAGCAGCTCCCAGGGGACCTCTCTAGGGGGCTACACCTTC.

This clone has more than one count but fewer than ten. The chain links TRBV5-4 to TRBJ1-4; D is unclear. CDR1 is SGHNT and CDR2 is YYREEE in the germline V gene (reference sequence). V was pared by 0 bases and J by 7 bases, with 4 bases between. The CDR3 runs 12 residues. The CDR3 bases are TGTGCCAGCAGCTTGGCGGGTGAAAAACTGTTTTTT. It is translated as CASSLAGEKLFF.

The chain couples TRBV19 to TRBJ2-5; 8 bases map to TRBD1. Germline trimming cut 5 bases from V and 5 bases from J; bases unmatched to any gene: 4. The CDR3 covers 13 residues. Germline loops: CDR1 LNHDA, CDR2 SQIVND (reference sequence). The CDR3 region has the DNA TGTGCCAGTAGTCGACAGGGGCGGGAGACCCAGTACTTC. Translated: CASSRQGRETQYF.

J is TRBJ2-3 and V is TRBV27, with a weak D call TRBD1 (5 bases). CDR1 MNHEY and CDR2 SMNVEV come from the germline V gene (reference sequence). The length of the CDR3 is 14 residues. V lost 1 base and J 4 bases, leaving 9 bases between the germline ends. This CDR3 reads CASSLFGRADTQYF. The CDR3 nucleotides are TGTGCCAGCAGTTTATTCGGCAGGGCAGATACGCAGTATTTT.

The V call is TRBV7-2, the J call TRBJ2-5; 7 bases map to TRBD2. The DNA end is more similar to TRBJ2-7, so the J call may be wrong. The length of the CDR3 is 14 residues. CDR1 and CDR2 (germline): SGHTA, FQGNSA. CDR3 sequence (DNA): TGTGCCAGCAGCTTGCGGGGGATCGCCTACGAGCAGTACTTC. This sequence encodes CASSLRGIAYEQYF.

This clone was seen a handful of times. The chain couples TRBV7-3 to TRBJ1-1; D is ambiguous. CDR3 length: 13 amino acids. Trimming removed 5 bases from V and 1 base from J, with 8 bases in between. CDR1 is SGHTA, CDR2 FQGTGA, per germline. The CDR3 protein is CASSISENTEAFF. The CDR3 DNA is TGTGCCAGCAGCATAAGCGAGAACACTGAAGCTTTCTTT.

As concerns this clone: The limits of the CDR3 on the DNA are not certain, so only TCRdb's listed CDR3 is given. V is TRBV12-2 and J is TRBJ2-7; the table names TRBD1, a call not compared with the DNA. TRBV12-2 is a listed pseudogene. Both ends counted, the CDR3 spans 19 residues. The CDR3 sequence is CASRFLWTGQGKGASEQYF.

The chain employs TRBV28 and TRBJ1-4; perhaps TRBD1 as D (6 bases). V dropped 3 bases and J dropped 5 bases, with 19 bases sitting between them. Germline V gene sequence: CDR1 MDHEN, CDR2 SYDVKM. The CDR3 totals 17 residues. The CDR3 bases are TGTGCCAGCAGTTTCGTCATCGCCGGGACAAAGAATGAAAAACTGTTTTTT. It yields the protein CASSFVIAGTKNEKLFF.

This clone was seen just once. The J gene is TRBJ2-2, the V gene TRBV9; the match to TRBD2 covers 14 bases. Germline loops: CDR1 SGDLS, CDR2 YYNGEE. This CDR3 has 19 residues. The ends lost 3 bases at V and 1 base at J; junction bases unmatched: 8. As DNA, the CDR3 is TGTGCCAGCAGCGGATGGGGACTAGCGGGGGCCGTGAACACCGGGGAGCTGTTTTTT. Translating it yields CASSGWGLAGAVNTGELFF.

The V call is TRBV10-1, the J call TRBJ2-4; 11 bases fit TRBD2. The CDR3 is 17 residues long. V trimming: 0 bases; J trimming: 2 bases; junction bases outside the gene matches: 3. CDR1 is WNHNN and CDR2 is SYGVQD in the germline V gene (reference sequence). This chain's CDR3 is CASSESSGGASKNIQYF. CDR3 nucleotide sequence: TGCGCCAGCAGTGAGTCTAGCGGGGGGGCGTCCAAAAACATTCAGTACTTC.

This clone came up a few times. The genes are TRBV18 and TRBJ1-1; 7 bases align to TRBD1. CDR3 length equals 16 residues. V trimming: 4 bases; J trimming: 0 bases; junction bases outside the gene matches: 8. Germline CDR1 is KGHSH and CDR2 is LQKENI. In DNA, the CDR3 is TGTGCCAGCTCACAGGGCCAGGGGGAAATGAACACTGAAGCTTTCTTT. Encoded protein: CASSQGQGEMNTEAFF.

This chain links TRBV5-1 with TRBJ1-6; 9 bases agree with TRBD1. The germline CDR1 and CDR2 sequences are SGHRS and YFSETQ. V shed 4 bases and J 9 bases; nucleotides not matched to a gene: 5. There are 14 residues in the CDR3. CDR3 nucleotide sequence: TGCGCCAGCAGCGTCGGGACAGGGTTTTCACCCCTCCACTTT. This encodes CASSVGTGFSPLHF.

In its sample, this clone was seen once. V and J are TRBV10-3 and TRBJ1-2; 7 bases line up with TRBD1. CDR1 is ENHRY and CDR2 is SYGVKD in the germline V gene. This CDR3 is 16 amino acids long. The V and J ends lost 3 bases and 3 bases, in that order; junction bases with no gene match: 10. As DNA, the CDR3 is TGTGCCATCAGTGATCATCTAGGGGGCAGCTACTATGGCTACACCTTC. This encodes CAISDHLGGSYYGYTF.